Listed here are 29 T cell receptor beta chains from one sample, sequenced in a study of cytomegalovirus exposure and HLA in healthy donors. PCR involved 60 Vbeta and 13 Jbeta primers. Profiled with immunoSEQ multiplex PCR; TCRdb holds only in-frame clones, not every one. Of 100,000 to 150,000 clones detected, roughly four fifths appear once; the ten largest clones hold roughly 7.8%. Sequenced material: PBMCs. These receptors were obtained from a woman aged 45-65 years in good health and CMV-seropositive.

The chain recombines TRBV11-2 with TRBJ2-2, with D uncertain. V shed 2 bases and J shed 1 base, with 8 bases lying between them. The germline gives CDR1 SGHAT, CDR2 FQNNGV. The CDR3 loop spans 15 amino acids. The CDR3 bases are TGTGCCAGCAGCTTATCCTCCGGGAACACCGGGGAGCTGTTTTTT. Its protein product is CASSLSSGNTGELFF.

This chain joins TRBV27 and TRBJ2-6; D not certain. V was clipped by 4 bases and J by 0 bases, with 16 bases between them. Per germline, CDR1 MNHEY and CDR2 SMNVEV (reference sequence). The CDR3 is 18 amino acids. The CDR3 sequence is CASSSRSLIHSGANVLTF. CDR3 DNA sequence: TGTGCCAGCAGTTCCCGATCCCTAATTCACTCTGGGGCCAACGTCCTGACTTTC.

The chain is built from TRBV2 and TRBJ1-6; 7 positions agree with TRBD1. V gave up 4 bases and J gave up 10 bases; unmatched junction bases: 10. Germline V gene data show CDR1 as SNHLY and CDR2 as FYNNEI. The CDR3 consists of 15 residues. The CDR3 region has the DNA TGTGCCAGCAGTGCCCGACAGGGTGTGAGATCACCCCTCCACTTT. This codes for CASSARQGVRSPLHF.

This rearrangement joins TRBV19 to TRBJ2-6, with 10 bases matching TRBD1. Per germline, CDR1 LNHDA and CDR2 SQIVND (reference sequence). Trimming removed 2 bases from V and 4 bases from J; junction bases left unmatched: 17. CDR3 length equals 21 residues. In DNA, the CDR3 is TGTGCCAGTAGTATATGGGGTGGGACAGGGGAGCGACTTCAAGGGGCCAACGTCCTGACTTTC. Translation: CASSIWGGTGERLQGANVLTF. Drawing the rest from reference TRBV19 and TRBJ2-6, the complete variable domain is DGGITQSPKYLFRKEGQNVTLSCEQNLNHDAMYWYRQDPGQGLRLIYYSQIVNDFQKGDIAEGYSVSREKKESFPLTVTSAQKNPTAFYLCASSIWGGTGERLQGANVLTFGAGSRLTVL.

The rearrangement links TRBV2 to TRBJ1-2; maybe TRBD1 (5 bases). The CDR3 has 11 residues. V shed 7 bases and J shed 4 bases, with 7 bases lying between them. From germline, CDR1 is SNHLY and CDR2 FYNNEI. The CDR3 DNA is TGTGCCAGCACGGGGGGCTATGGCTACACCTTC. This translates into CASTGGYGYTF.

The chain couples TRBV12-5 to TRBJ1-5, with D perhaps TRBD1 (5 bases). This CDR3 has 17 residues. Germline CDR1 is LGHNT and CDR2 is FRNRAP. V lost 2 bases to trimming and J lost 5 bases, with 19 bases between them. The CDR3 DNA is TGTGCTAGTGGTTTGTATCAAGCGACGGGGGTAGATCAGCCCCAGCATTTT. Protein product: CASGLYQATGVDQPQHF.

Points on this clone: At one end the junction does not follow the germline gene, possibly because of a read error. This chain links TRBV7-7 with TRBJ2-1; 9 bases match TRBD2. CDR1 is SSHAT, CDR2 FNYEAQ, per germline (reference sequence). CDR3 size: 16 residues. CDR3 DNA sequence: TGTGCTAGCAGCCCTCACCCGGGACTAGCTTACAATGAGCAGTTCTTC. Amino acids: CASSPHPGLAYNEQFF.

The chain is built from TRBV5-4 and TRBJ2-2; no definite D call. The CDR3 has 13 amino acids. The germline CDR1 and CDR2 sequences are SGHNT and YYREEE (reference sequence). Trimming removed 4 bases at V and 8 bases at J, with 12 bases between. CDR3: CASSRGPKGELFF. CDR3 DNA sequence: TGTGCCAGCAGCCGCGGTCCTAAGGGGGAGCTGTTTTTT.

Concerning this clone: The junction differs from germline at one of its ends, possibly a read error. The chain links TRBV7-3 to TRBJ2-6; 9 positions agree with TRBD1. The germline V gene encodes CDR1 SGHTA and CDR2 FQGTGA. The CDR3 length is 13 residues. CDR3 residues: CASSGGTGNGLTF. The CDR3 DNA reads as TGTGCCAGCAGCGGGGGGACAGGGAACGGCCTGACTTTC.

The chain has TRBV4-3 and TRBJ1-4; 10 nucleotides match TRBD1. V was pared by 1 base and J by 8 bases, with 4 bases of the junction left unmatched. CDR1 is LGHNA and CDR2 is YSLEER in the germline V gene. The CDR3 is 15 residues long. In nucleotides, the CDR3 is TGCGCCAGCAGCCAAGGGGACAGGGGATGGGAAAAACTGTTTTTT. Its protein product is CASSQGDRGWEKLFF.

The chain has TRBV5-4 and TRBJ2-5, with 8 bases matching TRBD2. V gave up 4 bases and J gave up 1 base; unmatched junction bases: 6. This CDR3 contains 15 residues. Germline V gene lookup returns CDR1 SGHNT and CDR2 YYREEE (reference sequence). The CDR3 nucleotides are TGTGCCAGCAGCCGACTTAGCGGGACCCAAGAGACCCAGTACTTC. As protein: CASSRLSGTQETQYF.

The V gene is TRBV7-9, the J gene TRBJ1-2, with 11 nucleotides matching TRBD1. The junction had 10 bases not matched to a gene; V was cut back by 3 bases and J by 7 bases. The CDR3 covers 16 residues. Germline V gene data show CDR1 as SEHNR and CDR2 as FQNEAQ (reference sequence). CDR3 bases: TGTGCCAGCAGCTTTGCCGGGACAGGGGGGAGAGGTGGCTACACCTTC. This codes for CASSFAGTGGRGGYTF.

This clone was counted only a few times. CDR3 sequence: CASSHRTGPLNGYTF. Written as DNA, the CDR3 is TGCGCCAGCAGCCATAGGACAGGTCCGCTTAATGGCTACACCTTC. The V and J genes are TRBV4-3 and TRBJ1-2; 7 nucleotides line up with TRBD1. With 3 bases clipped from V and 6 bases from J, the junction kept 10 bases outside the gene matches. The CDR3 is 15 residues long. The germline V gene encodes CDR1 LGHNA and CDR2 YSLEER.

In its sample, this clone was seen once. The gene calls are TRBV7-9 and TRBJ2-5, with 7 bases aligning to TRBD2. Gene TRBJ2-7 matches the end of the DNA better, so the J call may be wrong. The CDR3 has 14 amino acids. The germline V gene has CDR1 SEHNR and CDR2 FQNEAQ (reference sequence). CDR3 amino acids: CASSFRGEYYEQYF. Here the CDR3 DNA reads TGTGCCAGCAGCTTTCGGGGGGAATACTACGAGCAGTACTTC.

This rearrangement joins TRBV5-4 to TRBJ2-5, with D possibly being TRBD1 (7 bases). Germline CDR1 reads SGHNT; CDR2 reads YYREEE (reference sequence). With 5 bases removed from V and 5 bases from J, the gap between germline ends came to 16 bases. The CDR3 covers 14 residues. Written as DNA, the CDR3 is TGTGCCAGCAGTTTCGAGGGGGCGGGGGAGACCCAGTACTTC. As protein: CASSFEGAGETQYF.

The genes are TRBV11-2 and TRBJ1-2; TRBD1 agrees at 9 bases. The V gene's germline CDR1 is SGHAT and CDR2 FQNNGV. The trim removed 4 bases at V and 8 bases at J, leaving 14 bases unmatched. The CDR3 runs 16 residues. In nucleotides, the CDR3 is TGTGCCAGCAGCTCACTAGCCTCCGGGACAGGGAACGGCTACACCTTC. Amino acid sequence: CASSSLASGTGNGYTF. Complete variable domain (other parts from reference TRBV11-2 and TRBJ1-2): EAGVAQSPRYKIIEKRQSVAFWCNPISGHATLYWYQQILGQGPKLLIQFQNNGVVDDSQLPKDRFSAERLKGVDSTLKIQPAKLEDSAVYLCASSSLASGTGNGYTFGSGTRLTVV.

CDR3 sequence: CAWRLKGTYEQYF. The CDR3 DNA sequence: TGTGCCTGGAGACTAAAGGGGACCTACGAGCAGTACTTC. The chain employs TRBV30 and TRBJ2-7, with D perhaps matching TRBD1 (5 bases). V lost 3 bases, J lost 2 bases, and 11 bases lay in between. From germline, CDR1 is GTSNPN and CDR2 SVGIG (reference sequence). The length of the CDR3 is 13 residues. The whole variable domain, filled in from reference TRBV30 and TRBJ2-7, reads SQTIHQWPATLVQPVGSPLSLECTVEGTSNPNLYWYRQAAGRGLQLLFYSVGIGQISSEVPQNLSASRPQDRQFILSSKKLLLSDSGFYLCAWRLKGTYEQYFGPGTRLTVT.

This sequence joins TRBV18 and TRBJ2-1, with D perhaps TRBD2 (6 bases). Germline assignment: CDR1 KGHSH and CDR2 LQKENI. The CDR3 loop spans 15 amino acids. Deletions cut 6 bases from V and 6 bases from J, with 18 bases between. The CDR3 protein is CASSLGGWAINEQFF. The CDR3 DNA sequence: TGTGCCAGCTCCCTGGGGGGTTGGGCGATCAATGAGCAGTTCTTC.

This clone was detected once. The chain employs TRBV4-3 and TRBJ1-4; no reliable D call. The CDR3 consists of 16 residues. V gave up 4 bases and J gave up 3 bases, with 15 bases separating them. CDR1 and CDR2 from the germline V gene are LGHNA and YSLEER. Here the CDR3 DNA reads TGCGCCAGCAGCCCTTACGACCGGGGTTCTAATGAAAAACTGTTTTTT. Translation: CASSPYDRGSNEKLFF.

The gene calls are TRBV7-2 and TRBJ2-5; possibly TRBD2 for D (5 bases). The V end lost 4 bases, the J end lost 6 bases, and 15 bases lay between the germline ends. The CDR3 has 14 residues. Germline-derived CDR1 and CDR2 are SGHTA and FQGNSA. CDR3 in DNA: TGTGCCAGCAGCTCGATTCCCGGGAAGCAGACCCAGTACTTC. The encoded protein is CASSSIPGKQTQYF.

The chain employs TRBV4-1 and TRBJ1-1; the D is unclear. The length of the CDR3 is 14 residues. In germline, CDR1 is MGHRA, CDR2 YSYEKL. The V gene lost 6 bases and the J gene lost 1 base, with 12 bases spanning the gap. The CDR3 nucleotides read TGCGCCAGCAGGGGGAGTGGGCCGAACACTGAAGCTTTCTTT. Amino acids: CASRGSGPNTEAFF.

The gene calls are TRBV2 and TRBJ1-3, with TRBD1 as a possible D gene (5 bases). The CDR3 is 15 residues long. Germline V gives CDR1 SNHLY, CDR2 FYNNEI. The germline V and J ends were trimmed by 4 bases and 2 bases, with 12 bases remaining between them. In nucleotides, the CDR3 is TGTGCCAGCAGTGCAGGGTATAGTGCTGGAAACACCATATATTTT. Amino acid sequence: CASSAGYSAGNTIYF.

This clone came up a few times. The gene calls are TRBV5-4 and TRBJ1-2; tentative D call: TRBD1 (5 bases). The CDR3 is made up of 12 amino acids. Trimming cost V 2 bases and J 5 bases, with 7 bases left between them. Per germline, CDR1 SGHNT and CDR2 YYREEE (reference sequence). The DNA of the CDR3 is TGTGCCAGCAGCTTACGGGGGTATGGCTACACCTTC. It is translated as CASSLRGYGYTF.

V and J are TRBV5-5 and TRBJ1-5; tentative D call: TRBD1 (5 bases). CDR1 and CDR2 from the germline V gene are SGHKS and YYEKEE (reference sequence). V gave up 3 bases and J gave up 4 bases, with 14 bases separating them. CDR3 length equals 15 residues. The CDR3 DNA reads as TGTGCCAGCAGCTGGACCGGACATTCAAATCAGCCCCAGCATTTT. Amino acids: CASSWTGHSNQPQHF.

This chain connects TRBV6-6 to TRBJ2-1, with 10 positions matching TRBD2. With V trimmed by 4 bases and J by 7 bases, 7 bases remained unmatched. Germline-derived CDR1 and CDR2 are MNHNY and SVGAGI (reference sequence). This CDR3 has 15 residues. DNA for the CDR3: TGTGCCAGCAGTTCTGGACTAGCGGATAATAATGAGCAGTTCTTC. Encoded protein: CASSSGLADNNEQFF.

The chain has TRBV6-6 and TRBJ1-2; 10 bases map to TRBD1. J was trimmed by 2 bases and V by 0 bases; bases with no gene match: 0. This CDR3 has 15 amino acids. Germline CDR1 is MNHNY and CDR2 is SVGAGI (reference sequence). The CDR3 region has the DNA TGTGCCAGCAGTTACTCGGACAGGGGGAACTATGGCTACACCTTC. This encodes CASSYSDRGNYGYTF.

The table lists this clone with a count of one. V is TRBV23-1 and J is TRBJ2-5; tentatively, D is TRBD1 (6 bases). TRBV23-1 is marked as an open reading frame, function uncertain. There are 19 residues in the CDR3. Trimming shortened V by 2 bases and J by 5 bases, and 27 bases separated the two germline ends. CDR3 region: CASSQGYRVIRPNGETQYF. CDR3 nucleotides: TGCGCCAGCAGTCAAGGGTACAGGGTAATAAGACCTAACGGGGAGACCCAGTACTTC.

The chain is built from TRBV12-5 and TRBJ1-3; D possibly corresponds to TRBD1 (6 bases). V was shortened by 6 bases and J by 4 bases, with 13 bases between the two germline ends. Germline CDR1 reads LGHNT; CDR2 reads FRNRAP. The CDR3 is made up of 14 amino acids. CDR3 coding DNA: TGTGCTAGTGGCGACGGACAGCCCGGAAACACCATATATTTT. This gives the protein CASGDGQPGNTIYF.

This chain joins TRBV9 and TRBJ2-1, with 9 bases matching TRBD2. Germline-derived CDR1 and CDR2 are SGDLS and YYNGEE. V shed 0 bases, J shed 7 bases, and the junction held 8 bases outside the gene matches. This CDR3 is built from 16 residues. CDR3 region: CASSVVGAGGLNEQFF. The DNA of the CDR3 is TGTGCCAGCAGCGTAGTAGGGGCGGGGGGGCTAAATGAGCAGTTCTTC.